These T cell receptor beta chains were read from a single sample in a study of T-cell reconstitution after alpha-beta-depleted transplantation in children. TCRdb re-derived calls from the PCR reads in MiXCR, one entry per CDR3 protein. The sample has some 500,000 distinct CDR3 sequences, around 19% seen once; the top ten hold 2.5% to 3.5%. The specimen was PBMCs from the stem cell graft donor, collected from the stem cell graft. All receptors come from a human donor who donated a stem cell graft to a child with acute lymphoblastic leukemia. The CDR3 runs from the conserved cysteine through the conserved F or W. The D gene is left open where the match is weak. A clone size is listed for some rows: how often the clone was seen (once, few, many), or a class if it is expanded.

D gene,clone size,V gene,J gene,CDR3 protein,CDR3 DNA
NA,few,TRBV5-1,TRBJ1-1,CASSRRWLDTEAFF,TGCGCCAGCAGCCGGAGGTGGCTGGACACTGAAGCTTTCTTT
NA,NA,TRBV5-4,TRBJ2-7,CASSFRINRGEQYF,TGTGCCAGCAGCTTCAGGATTAATCGGGGCGAGCAGTACTTC
NA,few,TRBV29-1,TRBJ2-7,CSVEDPEGSRSEQYF,TGCAGCGTTGAAGATCCGGAGGGCTCTAGAAGTGAGCAGTACTTC
NA,few,TRBV19,TRBJ1-1,CASQGSLNTEAFF,TGTGCCAGTCAGGGATCGTTGAACACTGAAGCTTTCTTT
TRBD1,few,TRBV12-3/TRBV12-4,TRBJ2-5,CASSETGGLETQYF,TGTGCCAGCAGCGAGACAGGGGGCCTGGAGACCCAGTACTTC
NA,NA,TRBV30,TRBJ2-7,CAWIDGDYEQYF,TGTGCCTGGATCGACGGCGACTACGAGCAGTACTTC
NA,few,TRBV20-1,TRBJ1-2,CSARLQGWEGYTF,TGCAGTGCTAGGCTACAGGGATGGGAGGGCTACACCTTC
NA,few,TRBV21-1,TRBJ2-3,CASSLAGGTVDTQYF,TGTGCCAGCAGTCTAGCGGGAGGGACGGTAGATACGCAGTATTTT
NA,NA,TRBV12-3/TRBV12-4,TRBJ1-2,CASSLLGESYGYTF,TGTGCCAGCAGTTTATTGGGGGAGTCCTATGGCTACACCTTC
NA,few,TRBV28,TRBJ1-5,CASIRGAGAILPQHF,TGTGCCAGCATTCGTGGGGCCGGCGCAATCTTGCCCCAGCATTTT
TRBD2,NA,TRBV20-1,TRBJ2-1,CSASGASGAYNEQFF,TGCAGTGCTAGTGGGGCTAGCGGCGCCTACAATGAGCAGTTCTTC
TRBD1,few,TRBV5-1,TRBJ1-6,CASSYNPGTGRSPLHF,TGCGCCAGCAGCTATAACCCCGGGACAGGGAGGTCACCCCTCCACTTT
TRBD2,many,TRBV12-3/TRBV12-4,TRBJ2-2,CASSEGTSPNTGELFF,TGTGCCAGCAGTGAAGGGACTAGCCCAAACACCGGGGAGCTGTTTTTT
TRBD1,NA,TRBV29-1,TRBJ2-7,CSVSGQAFSYEQYF,TGCAGCGTCTCGGGACAGGCCTTCTCCTACGAGCAGTACTTC
TRBD2,NA,TRBV20-1,TRBJ2-1,CSGAGLARSSYNEQFF,TGCAGTGGGGCGGGACTAGCGAGGAGCTCCTACAATGAGCAGTTCTTC
NA,few,TRBV27,TRBJ2-3,CASSLRGQEQYF,TGTGCCAGCAGTTTAAGGGGCCAGGAGCAGTATTTT
TRBD1,NA,TRBV2,TRBJ1-1,CASSVPGQDEAFF,TGTGCCAGCAGCGTCCCGGGACAGGATGAAGCTTTCTTT